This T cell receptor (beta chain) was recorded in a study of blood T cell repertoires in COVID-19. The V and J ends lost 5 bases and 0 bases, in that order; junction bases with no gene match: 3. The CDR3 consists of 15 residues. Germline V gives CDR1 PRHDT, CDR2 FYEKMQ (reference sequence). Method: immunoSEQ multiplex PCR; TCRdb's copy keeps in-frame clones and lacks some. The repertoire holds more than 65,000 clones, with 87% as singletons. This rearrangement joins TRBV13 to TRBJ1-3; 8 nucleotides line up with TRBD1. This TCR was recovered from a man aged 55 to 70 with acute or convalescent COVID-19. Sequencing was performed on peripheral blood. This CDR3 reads CASSQGAGSGNTIYF. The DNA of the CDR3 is TGTGCCAGCAGCCAGGGGGCTGGCTCTGGAAACACCATATATTTT. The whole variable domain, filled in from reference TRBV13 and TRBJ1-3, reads AAGVIQSPRHLIKEKRETATLKCYPIPRHDTVYWYQQGPGQDPQFLISFYEKMQSDKGSIPDRFSAQQFSDYHSELNMSSLELGDSALYFCASSQGAGSGNTIYFGEGSWLTVV.